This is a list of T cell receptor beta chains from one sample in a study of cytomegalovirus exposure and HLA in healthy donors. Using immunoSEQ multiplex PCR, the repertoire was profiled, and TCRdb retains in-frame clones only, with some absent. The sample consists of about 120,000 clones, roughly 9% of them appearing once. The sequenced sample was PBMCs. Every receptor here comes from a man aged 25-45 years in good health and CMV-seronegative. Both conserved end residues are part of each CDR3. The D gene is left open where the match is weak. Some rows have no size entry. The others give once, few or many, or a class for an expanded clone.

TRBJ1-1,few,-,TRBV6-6,TGTGCCAGCCGGGGGGGCGGCACTGAAGCTTTCTTT,CASRGGGTEAFF
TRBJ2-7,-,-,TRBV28,TGTGCCAGCAGTTTCCCCCAGAGGGATTCCTACGAGCAGTACTTC,CASSFPQRDSYEQYF
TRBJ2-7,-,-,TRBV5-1,TGCGCCAGCAGCCTCGATCCAGGGGTGGCCTACGAGCAGTACTTC,CASSLDPGVAYEQYF
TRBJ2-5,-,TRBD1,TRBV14,TGTGCCAGCAGCCCTAAGGGGGCAACCCAGTACTTC,CASSPKGATQYF
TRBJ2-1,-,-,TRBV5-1,TGCGCCAGCAGCGTTTCCAAACCAGGGCCCCAGTTCTTC,CASSVSKPGPQFF
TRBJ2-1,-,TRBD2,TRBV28,TGTGCCAGCAGTCCTCGGACTAGCGGGAGTATCGGTAAGCAGTTCTTC,CASSPRTSGSIGKQFF
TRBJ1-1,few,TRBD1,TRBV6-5,TGTGCCAGCAGTTACCTTCCGGGACAGGGGAACACTGAAGCTTTCTTT,CASSYLPGQGNTEAFF
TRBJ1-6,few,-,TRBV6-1,TGTGCCAGCAGTGAAGCGCTCAGGGGTGATTCACCCCTCCACTTT,CASSEALRGDSPLHF
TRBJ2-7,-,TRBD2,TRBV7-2,TGTGCCAGCAGCCCTCGTGGGGGGGGCTACGAGCAGTACTTC,CASSPRGGGYEQYF
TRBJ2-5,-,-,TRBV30,TGTGCCTGGAGCGCCGGGACAACTGAGACCCAGTACTTC,CAWSAGTTETQYF
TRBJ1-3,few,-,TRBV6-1,TGTGCCAGCAGTGAGGTTCTCAGCTCTGGAAACACCATATATTTT,CASSEVLSSGNTIYF
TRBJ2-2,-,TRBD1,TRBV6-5,TGTGCCAGCAGTTATGGGACAGCGACCGGGGAGCTGTTTTTT,CASSYGTATGELFF
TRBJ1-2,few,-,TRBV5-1,TGCGCCAGCAGCTTGCCGGGTTCTGGCTACACCTTC,CASSLPGSGYTF
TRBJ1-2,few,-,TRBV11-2,TGTGCCAGCAGCTTAGTCGGGGGCTACACCTTC,CASSLVGGYTF
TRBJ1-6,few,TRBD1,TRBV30,TGTGCCTGGAGTGTACAGGGGACGATATCTTCACCCCTCCACTTT,CAWSVQGTISSPLHF
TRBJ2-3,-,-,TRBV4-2,TGTGCCAGCAGCCAGGGGCTTCCAGATACGCAGTATTTT,CASSQGLPDTQYF
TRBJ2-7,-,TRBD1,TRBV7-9,TGTGCCAGCAGCCCATACAGGGGGAGCTCCTACGAGCAGTACTTC,CASSPYRGSSYEQYF
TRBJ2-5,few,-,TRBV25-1,TGTGCCAGCAGTGAGCGAGGGACCCAGTACTTC,CASSERGTQYF
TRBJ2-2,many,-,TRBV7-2,TGTGCCAGCAGCTCCCTATCGCTACGCACCGGGGAGCTGTTTTTT,CASSSLSLRTGELFF
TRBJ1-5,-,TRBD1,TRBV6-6,TGTGCCAGCAGAAATACAGGGGGCTATCAGCCCCAGCATTTT,CASRNTGGYQPQHF
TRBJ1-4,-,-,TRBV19,TGTGCCAGTAGTATATACGCGACAGGAGCTAATGAAAAACTGTTTTTT,CASSIYATGANEKLFF
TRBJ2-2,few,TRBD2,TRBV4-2,TGTGCCAGCAGCCCACGAGCGGGAGTGGGTACCGGGGAGCTGTTTTTT,CASSPRAGVGTGELFF
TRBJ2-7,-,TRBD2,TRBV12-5,TGTGCTAGTGGTTTGAGGGACTATCCAAGCGAGCAGTACTTC,CASGLRDYPSEQYF